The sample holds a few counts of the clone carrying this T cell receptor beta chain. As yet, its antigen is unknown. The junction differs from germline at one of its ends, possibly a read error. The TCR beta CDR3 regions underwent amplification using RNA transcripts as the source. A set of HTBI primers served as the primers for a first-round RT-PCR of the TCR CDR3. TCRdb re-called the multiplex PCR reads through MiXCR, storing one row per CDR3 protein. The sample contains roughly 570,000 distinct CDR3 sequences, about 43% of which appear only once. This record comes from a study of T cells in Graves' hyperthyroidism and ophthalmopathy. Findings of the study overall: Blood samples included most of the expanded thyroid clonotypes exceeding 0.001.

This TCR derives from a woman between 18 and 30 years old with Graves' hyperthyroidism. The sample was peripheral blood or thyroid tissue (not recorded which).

CDR3 protein: CASSWTSGSHEQCF. CDR3 coding DNA: TGTGCCAGCAGCTGGACTAGCGGGAGCCACGAGCAGTGCTTC. The rearrangement joins TRBV11-1 to TRBJ2-7; TRBD2 matches 13 bases. From germline, CDR1 is SGHAT and CDR2 FQDESV (reference sequence). The CDR3 runs to 14 residues. Drawing the rest from reference TRBV11-1 and TRBJ2-7, the complete variable domain is EAEVAQSPRYKITEKSQAVAFWCDPISGHATLYWYRQILGQGPELLVQFQDESVVDDSQLPKDRFSAERLKGVDSTLKIQPAELGDSAMYLCASSWTSGSHEQCFGPGTRLTVT.